These 26 T cell receptor beta chains share one sample of origin, sequenced in a study of cytomegalovirus exposure and HLA in healthy donors. TCRdb's copy holds only in-frame clones and misses some; the assay was immunoSEQ multiplex PCR. The sample yields about 160,000 clones, approximately 86% seen once. Sequenced material: PBMCs. All receptors come from a woman between 18 and 29 years old in good health and CMV-seronegative.

In DNA, the CDR3 is TGCGCCAGCAGCCAAGAAACGAGTAACTATGGCTACACCTTC. As protein: CASSQETSNYGYTF. The rearrangement links TRBV4-1 to TRBJ1-2, with D unclear. Germline-derived CDR1 and CDR2 are MGHRA and YSYEKL. V lost 0 bases, J lost 1 base, and 6 bases lay in between. The CDR3 loop spans 14 amino acids.

V and J are TRBV11-3 and TRBJ2-5, with D uncertain. The V gene's germline CDR1 is SGHNT and CDR2 YENEEA. Trimming removed 3 bases at V and 4 bases at J, with 9 bases between. This CDR3 comprises 13 residues. CDR3 sequence: CASSFSPRETQYF. The CDR3 nucleotides are TGTGCCAGCAGCTTCTCCCCCCGAGAGACCCAGTACTTC.

This chain connects TRBV5-6 to TRBJ1-1, with 8 bases matching TRBD1. The junction had 7 bases not matched to a gene; V was cut back by 3 bases and J by 0 bases. Germline V gene data show CDR1 as SGHDT and CDR2 as YYEEEE. The CDR3 contains 16 residues. CDR3 sequence reads: CASSSDREYMNTEAFF. CDR3 in DNA: TGTGCCAGCAGCTCGGACAGGGAGTACATGAACACTGAAGCTTTCTTT.

The chain is built from TRBV6-1 and TRBJ1-5; D is unclear. Per germline, CDR1 MNHNS and CDR2 SASEGT. V lost 7 bases and J lost 3, with 16 bases in between. The CDR3 length is 15 residues. The CDR3 reads CASTEYGGDNQPQHF. CDR3 nucleotide sequence: TGTGCCAGCACCGAGTACGGCGGGGACAATCAGCCCCAGCATTTT.

The V and J genes are TRBV7-2 and TRBJ1-4, with D unclear. Germline CDR1 is SGHTA and CDR2 is FQGNSA. Trimming stripped 3 bases from V and 8 bases from J, with 7 bases between. The CDR3 sequence is 12 residues long. Written as DNA, the CDR3 is TGTGCCAGCAGCTTGTACGAGGAAAAACTGTTTTTT. Translated: CASSLYEEKLFF. Variable domain in full (rest from reference TRBV7-2 and TRBJ1-4): GAGVSQSPSNKVTEKGKDVELRCDPISGHTALYWYRQSLGQGLEFLIYFQGNSAPDKSGLPSDRFSAERTGGSVSTLTIQRTQQEDSAVYLCASSLYEEKLFFGSGTQLSVL.

This clone was recorded only once. The rearrangement uses TRBV19 and TRBJ1-3; D gene ambiguous. Germline loops: CDR1 LNHDA, CDR2 SQIVND (reference sequence). The CDR3 has 16 residues. V was cut by 10 bases and J by 0 bases, with 19 bases left in between. The CDR3 is CATTGVFLSSGNTIYF. As DNA, the CDR3 is TGTGCCACCACCGGGGTCTTTCTGAGCTCTGGAAACACCATATATTTT.

V and J are TRBV5-1 and TRBJ1-2; D possibly corresponds to TRBD1 (5 bases). The CDR3 consists of 13 residues. V lost 2 bases to trimming and J lost 2 bases, with 7 bases between them. Germline CDR1 and CDR2: SGHRS and YFSETQ. The CDR3: CASSFDSNYGYTF. The CDR3 DNA sequence: TGCGCCAGCAGCTTTGACAGCAACTATGGCTACACCTTC. Combining the CDR3 with reference TRBV5-1 and TRBJ1-2 gives the whole variable domain KAGVTQTPRYLIKTRGQQVTLSCSPISGHRSVSWYQQTPGQGLQFLFEYFSETQRNKGNFPGRFSGRQFSNSRSEMNVSTLELGDSALYLCASSFDSNYGYTFGSGTRLTVV.

The chain couples TRBV6-1 to TRBJ1-2; no definite D call. Trimming shortened V by 2 bases and J by 1 base, and 11 bases separated the two germline ends. CDR1 and CDR2 from the germline V gene are MNHNS and SASEGT. The CDR3 length is 15 residues. For the CDR3, the DNA is TGTGCCAGCAGTGAAAGACACTTTTATAACTATGGCTACACCTTC. It yields the protein CASSERHFYNYGYTF.

The chain recombines TRBV7-6 with TRBJ2-7; weak D call: TRBD2 (5 bases). The germline V gene has CDR1 SGHVS and CDR2 FNYEAQ. This CDR3 contains 14 residues. V was cut by 0 bases and J by 2 bases, with 8 bases left in between. The chain's CDR3 is CASSLAPSTYEQYF. The CDR3 DNA sequence: TGTGCCAGCAGCTTAGCACCTAGCACCTACGAGCAGTACTTC.

The chain links TRBV7-2 to TRBJ1-2; D is ambiguous. Germline V gives CDR1 SGHTA, CDR2 FQGNSA. The CDR3 extends over 17 amino acids. V shed 1 base and J shed 0 bases, with 15 bases lying between them. This CDR3 is CASSLVSYGITNYGYTF. The CDR3 DNA follows: TGTGCCAGCAGCTTAGTTTCTTACGGGATTACTAACTATGGCTACACCTTC.

The chain uses TRBV15 and TRBJ1-1; D may be TRBD1 (6 bases). The V and J ends lost 8 bases and 3 bases respectively, with 13 bases between them. CDR1 is LNHNV and CDR2 is YYDKDF in the germline V gene (reference sequence). This CDR3 has 13 residues. In nucleotides, the CDR3 is TGTGCCACCCAAGAGGGGGTGGACACTGAAGCTTTCTTT. Translating it yields CATQEGVDTEAFF.

The V call is TRBV5-1, the J call TRBJ2-7; 7 positions match TRBD1. CDR3 size: 14 residues. With V trimmed by 3 bases and J by 3 bases, 6 bases remained unmatched. The germline V gene encodes CDR1 SGHRS and CDR2 YFSETQ. In DNA form, the CDR3 reads TGCGCCAGCAGCTCACCGGGACAGCGCTACGAGCAGTACTTC. Translated, it gives CASSSPGQRYEQYF.

The chain's CDR3 is CASSPIGTNQPQHF. The DNA for the CDR3 is TGTGCCAGCAGCCCCATTGGGACAAATCAGCCCCAGCATTTT. The gene calls are TRBV5-5 and TRBJ1-5; tentatively, D is TRBD1 (6 bases). The CDR3 covers 14 residues. Germline V gives CDR1 SGHKS, CDR2 YYEKEE (reference sequence). V lost 4 bases and J lost 4, with 12 bases in between.

The V and J genes are TRBV7-9 and TRBJ2-7, with D possibly matching TRBD1 (5 bases). CDR1 is SEHNR and CDR2 is FQNEAQ in the germline V gene (reference sequence). CDR3 length: 15 amino acids. The germline V and J ends were trimmed by 5 bases and 6 bases, with 20 bases remaining between them. CDR3 in DNA: TGTGCCAGCAGCCCCCCGGTGGGGCTAACTGGCGAGCAGTACTTC. This gives the protein CASSPPVGLTGEQYF.

V gene TRBV4-3 combines with J gene TRBJ2-7, with D perhaps matching TRBD2 (5 bases). V was shortened by 0 bases and J by 6 bases, with 18 bases between the two germline ends. Germline V gives CDR1 LGHNA, CDR2 YSLEER. The CDR3 is 16 amino acids. CDR3 in amino acids: CASSQDLYGVRGEQYF. Here the CDR3 DNA reads TGCGCCAGCAGCCAAGATTTATACGGGGTTCGCGGCGAGCAGTACTTC.

V usage is TRBV9 and J usage is TRBJ2-7, with TRBD2 as a possible D gene (6 bases). CDR1 is SGDLS, CDR2 YYNGEE, per germline. CDR3 length: 12 residues. The germline V and J ends were trimmed by 3 bases and 3 bases, with 7 bases remaining between them. This chain's CDR3 is CASSGTNYEQYF. The CDR3 DNA is TGTGCCAGCAGCGGGACTAACTACGAGCAGTACTTC.

This clone was found once. For the CDR3, the DNA is TGTGCCAGCAGCTTAGTCGGGGACTCCACTTTTGGCGAGCAGTACTTC. It is translated as CASSLVGDSTFGEQYF. V and J are TRBV7-6 and TRBJ2-7; TRBD2 is a possible D gene (6 bases). Germline V gives CDR1 SGHVS, CDR2 FNYEAQ. This CDR3 has 16 amino acids. V was cut by 1 base and J by 6 bases, with 19 bases left in between. Supplemented by reference TRBV7-6 and TRBJ2-7, the full variable domain reads GAGVSQSPRYKVTKRGQDVALRCDPISGHVSLYWYRQALGQGPEFLTYFNYEAQQDKSGLPNDRFSAERPEGSISTLTIQRTEQRDSAMYRCASSLVGDSTFGEQYFGPGTRLTVT.

Only one count was recorded for this clone. The V gene is TRBV9, the J gene TRBJ1-1; D not certain. The CDR3 contains 14 residues. Germline CDR1 and CDR2: SGDLS and YYNGEE. The ends were cut back, 2 bases at V and 7 bases at J, with 15 bases in the middle. CDR3 protein: CASSVLGGWNEAFF. CDR3 nucleotide sequence: TGTGCCAGCAGCGTCCTCGGCGGGTGGAATGAAGCTTTCTTT. Full variable domain (remainder filled in from reference TRBV9 and TRBJ1-1): DSGVTQTPKHLITATGQRVTLRCSPRSGDLSVYWYQQSLDQGLQFLIQYYNGEERAKGNILERFSAQQFPDLHSELNLSSLELGDSALYFCASSVLGGWNEAFFGQGTRLTVV.

The chain links TRBV7-2 to TRBJ2-7, with 8 bases lining up with TRBD2. V was clipped by 3 bases and J by 5 bases; unmatched bases: 9. CDR3 size: 15 residues. From germline, CDR1 is SGHTA and CDR2 FQGNSA. The chain's CDR3 is CASSFVAGGENEQYF. CDR3 DNA: TGTGCCAGCAGCTTTGTGGCGGGAGGAGAGAACGAGCAGTACTTC. The complete variable domain, with remaining parts taken from reference TRBV7-2 and TRBJ2-7, reads GAGVSQSPSNKVTEKGKDVELRCDPISGHTALYWYRQSLGQGLEFLIYFQGNSAPDKSGLPSDRFSAERTGGSVSTLTIQRTQQEDSAVYLCASSFVAGGENEQYFGPGTRLTVT.

This sequence joins TRBV7-6 and TRBJ1-1, with D tentatively TRBD1 (5 bases). Germline V gene data show CDR1 as SGHVS and CDR2 as FNYEAQ. The V gene lost 5 bases and the J gene lost 4 bases, with 17 bases spanning the gap. The CDR3 runs to 15 residues. The CDR3, as DNA: TGTGCCAGCAGCCACCCCCAGGGCATAGCCACTGAAGCTTTCTTT. It is translated as CASSHPQGIATEAFF.

V and J are TRBV7-9 and TRBJ2-1; 7 bases line up with TRBD2. From germline, CDR1 is SEHNR and CDR2 FQNEAQ (reference sequence). The length of the CDR3 is 11 residues. V dropped 5 bases and J dropped 15; count of bases not matched to a gene: 7. The CDR3 sequence: CASSMGEGTFF. The CDR3 DNA reads as TGTGCCAGCAGCATGGGGGAGGGAACGTTCTTC.

This clone was seen a few times. The chain is built from TRBV19 and TRBJ2-7; TRBD1 matches 9 bases. The CDR3 extends over 15 amino acids. Looked up from germline, CDR1 is LNHDA and CDR2 is SQIVND (reference sequence). After removal of 5 bases from V and 2 bases from J, the junction contained 7 bases not matched to a gene. The CDR3 loop is CASSGGTGPPYEQYF. The DNA for the CDR3 is TGTGCCAGTAGTGGAGGGACAGGGCCCCCCTACGAGCAGTACTTC.

CDR3 residues: CASSSGLAGTPQFF. The CDR3 region has the DNA TGTGCCAGCAGCTCTGGACTAGCGGGGACACCGCAGTTCTTC. This chain connects TRBV7-6 to TRBJ2-1; 12 bases line up with TRBD2. Germline CDR1 is SGHVS and CDR2 is FNYEAQ. Unmatched junction bases numbered 7, after V lost 4 bases and J lost 12 bases. The CDR3 has 14 residues.

This clone occurred once. The rearrangement joins TRBV27 to TRBJ2-3; D possibly corresponds to TRBD1 (6 bases). Germline values: CDR1 MNHEY, CDR2 SMNVEV (reference sequence). V was trimmed by 6 bases and J by 1 base, leaving 8 bases between them. The length of the CDR3 is 13 residues. This CDR3 is CASSRTGTDTQYF. In DNA, the CDR3 is TGTGCCAGCAGCAGGACAGGCACAGATACGCAGTATTTT.

CDR3 sequence: CASSHRAGGPDEQYF. The CDR3 DNA is TGCGCCAGCAGCCATCGGGCAGGGGGCCCGGACGAGCAGTACTTC. This chain connects TRBV4-1 to TRBJ2-7; TRBD1 matches at 8 bases. V shed 3 bases, J shed 5 bases, and the junction held 9 bases outside the gene matches. This CDR3 contains 15 residues. In germline, CDR1 is MGHRA, CDR2 YSYEKL.

The gene calls are TRBV7-2 and TRBJ2-1, with 14 nucleotides matching TRBD2. Germline V gene lookup returns CDR1 SGHTA and CDR2 FQGNSA. The CDR3 contains 17 residues. V trimming: 5 bases; J trimming: 1 base; junction bases outside the gene matches: 4. The CDR3 nucleotides read TGTGCCAGCAGCCGGCGACTAGCGGGAGGGTCCTACAATGAGCAGTTCTTC. Translating it yields CASSRRLAGGSYNEQFF.